Each of the 29 T cell receptor beta chains below was sequenced from the same sample in a study of T cells after yellow fever vaccination (dated 2019 in TCRdb). The library was prepared using 5' RACE. Sequenced on an Illumina NovaSeq 6000. TCRdb reworked the public reads: Q25 trimming with fastp, MiXCR clone assembly, productive beta chains retained. CDR3 protein duplicates are merged, each entry listing the most common genes and DNA. The sample table shows some 350,000 distinct CDR3 sequences, and around 3.9% are seen once. Around 24% of the sample lies in the top ten. Per the publication, the treatment or condition label means: live attenuated yellow fever vaccine strain. The material sequenced was PBMCs, taken 5 days after the yellow fever booster vaccination. The receptors come from a man aged 18-30 years who received the YFV17D yellow fever vaccine.

This clonotype has at least ten counts. The chain joins TRBV4-2 to TRBJ2-5; D not certain. V lost 5 bases and J 7 bases, leaving 17 bases between the germline ends. Germline CDR1 LGHNA, CDR2 YNFKEQ. This CDR3 region has 14 residues. The CDR3 region has the DNA TGTGCCAGCAGCTTCCGGACGGCCTCAGGGACCCAGTACTTC. The encoded protein is CASSFRTASGTQYF.

This chain joins TRBV9 and TRBJ2-3, with 10 bases lining up with TRBD2. The CDR3 consists of 16 residues. In germline, CDR1 is SGDLS, CDR2 YYNGEE. Trimming took 4 bases from V and 9 from J; bases not matched to a gene: 14. The CDR3 DNA is TGTGCCAGCAGCTTAAGCGGGGGGGCGGAGATGGCGACGCAGTATTTT. It encodes CASSLSGGAEMATQYF.

This clonotype has just a few counts. This rearrangement joins TRBV7-9 to TRBJ1-1, with a possible D match to TRBD1 (6 bases). Germline V gene lookup returns CDR1 SEHNR and CDR2 FQNEAQ (reference sequence). The CDR3 loop spans 14 amino acids. The V gene lost 3 bases and the J gene lost 3 bases, with 11 bases spanning the gap. CDR3 region: CASSFRGGDTEAFF. As DNA, the CDR3 is TGTGCCAGCAGCTTCCGAGGGGGAGACACTGAAGCTTTCTTT.

This clonotype was observed many times. This rearrangement joins TRBV3-1 to TRBJ2-1; D gene uncertain. Germline assignment: CDR1 LGHDT and CDR2 YNNKEL (reference sequence). CDR3 length: 13 residues. V was trimmed by 2 bases and J by 4 bases, leaving 6 bases between them. CDR3 amino acids: CASSQLMYNEQFF. As DNA, the CDR3 is TGTGCCAGCAGCCAATTGATGTACAATGAGCAGTTCTTC.

In this sample, this clonotype turned up a few times. V gene TRBV7-9 combines with J gene TRBJ2-1; 9 bases line up with TRBD1. V gave up 1 base and J gave up 6 bases; unmatched junction bases: 7. The CDR3 is made up of 16 amino acids. Germline V gene data show CDR1 as SEHNR and CDR2 as FQNEAQ (reference sequence). Here the CDR3 reads CASSLVGTGLINEQFF. CDR3 nucleotide sequence: TGTGCCAGCAGCTTAGTCGGGACAGGGTTGATCAATGAGCAGTTCTTC.

The rearrangement joins TRBV2 to TRBJ1-6; weak D call: TRBD1 (5 bases). Trimming shortened V by 2 bases and J by 6 bases, and 17 bases separated the two germline ends. The germline gives CDR1 SNHLY, CDR2 FYNNEI. CDR3 length: 17 amino acids. CDR3 sequence: CASSEPGLSATNSPLHF. In nucleotides, the CDR3 is TGTGCCAGCAGTGAACCGGGACTTTCCGCGACTAATTCACCCCTCCACTTT. Full variable domain (rest looked up from reference TRBV2 and TRBJ1-6): EPEVTQTPSHQVTQMGQEVILRCVPISNHLYFYWYRQILGQKVEFLVSFYNNEISEKSEIFDDQFSVERPDGSNFTLKIRSTKLEDSAMYFCASSEPGLSATNSPLHFGNGTRLTVT.

This clonotype was counted only a few times. The chain carries TRBV7-9 and TRBJ1-4; no firm D call. The CDR3 length is 17 residues. CDR1 and CDR2 from the germline V gene are SEHNR and FQNEAQ (reference sequence). Trimming took 2 bases from V and 7 from J, leaving 20 bases between them. The CDR3, as DNA: TGTGCCAGCAGCTTACCCCCTCGACGGCTGCCTATTGAAAAACTGTTTTTT. Amino acids: CASSLPPRRLPIEKLFF.

The CDR3 loop is CASSFTGGLGDTQYF. CDR3 nucleotide sequence: TGTGCCAGCAGCTTTACAGGGGGCCTAGGAGATACGCAGTATTTT. The rearrangement links TRBV7-6 to TRBJ2-3, with 9 nucleotides matching TRBD1. V was pared by 3 bases and J by 5 bases, with 6 bases of the junction left unmatched. CDR1 and CDR2 (germline): SGHVS, FNYEAQ. The CDR3 is 15 residues long. The whole variable domain, filled in from reference TRBV7-6 and TRBJ2-3, reads GAGVSQSPRYKVTKRGQDVALRCDPISGHVSLYWYRQALGQGPEFLTYFNYEAQQDKSGLPNDRFSAERPEGSISTLTIQRTEQRDSAMYRCASSFTGGLGDTQYFGPGTRLTVL.

This clonotype was counted at least ten times. The chain joins TRBV5-6 to TRBJ2-1; D ambiguous. Germline CDR1 reads SGHDT; CDR2 reads YYEEEE. The CDR3 runs 13 residues. Deletions cut 0 bases from V and 8 bases from J, with 9 bases between. In nucleotides, the CDR3 is TGTGCCAGCAGCTTGGTGAGCGTCGATGAGCAGTTCTTC. Its protein is CASSLVSVDEQFF.

The sample holds many counts of this clonotype. This chain joins TRBV20-1 and TRBJ1-5, with D possibly being TRBD1 (6 bases). Germline values: CDR1 DFQATT, CDR2 SNEGSKA (reference sequence). This CDR3 contains 12 residues. CDR3 amino acids: CRAGGGNQPQHF. CDR3 sequence (DNA): TGCAGGGCGGGAGGGGGGAATCAGCCCCAGCATTTT.

The J gene is TRBJ1-4, the V gene TRBV25-1, with no clear D. The CDR3 consists of 16 residues. The germline V gene encodes CDR1 MGHDK and CDR2 SYGVNS. The germline V and J ends were trimmed by 5 bases and 0 bases, with 13 bases remaining between them. This CDR3 is CASSFSRLATNEKLFF. CDR3 nucleotides: TGTGCCAGCAGTTTCTCCAGACTCGCAACTAATGAAAAACTGTTTTTT.

This clonotype was observed at least ten times. The J gene is TRBJ2-3, the V gene TRBV15; no clear D. Trimming cost V 0 bases and J 5 bases, with 3 bases left between them. The CDR3 length is 12 residues. The germline V gene has CDR1 LNHNV and CDR2 YYDKDF (reference sequence). The CDR3 protein is CATSRERDTQYF. The CDR3 DNA reads as TGTGCCACCAGCAGAGAGAGAGATACGCAGTATTTT.

The chain has TRBV7-8 and TRBJ2-5; 7 nucleotides align to TRBD1. Germline assignment: CDR1 SGHVS and CDR2 FQNEAQ. There are 15 residues in the CDR3. The V segment lost 5 bases and the J segment 3 bases; nucleotides outside the gene matches: 9. CDR3 residues: CASSLRLGTEETQYF. In nucleotides, the CDR3 is TGTGCCAGCAGCCTAAGGTTGGGGACAGAAGAGACCCAGTACTTC.

This clonotype was counted only a few times. The V gene is TRBV7-9, the J gene TRBJ1-2; 10 nucleotides line up with TRBD1. In germline, CDR1 is SEHNR, CDR2 FQNEAQ (reference sequence). This CDR3 spans 17 amino acids. Losses at the gene ends were 5 bases for V and 4 bases for J; bases not matched to a gene: 13. In DNA, the CDR3 is TGTGCCAGCAGCCGATCCGAGAGACAGGGGGCTTTCTATGGCTACACCTTC. Translating it yields CASSRSERQGAFYGYTF.

The V and J genes are TRBV27 and TRBJ2-1, with a tentative D call TRBD2 (7 bases). CDR3 length equals 17 residues. V lost 0 bases to trimming and J lost 8 bases, with 20 bases between them. CDR1 and CDR2 from the germline V gene are MNHEY and SMNVEV (reference sequence). The DNA of the CDR3 is TGTGCCAGCAGTTTATCGTGGGCCTTCGGCGGGGGCTATGAGCAGTTCTTC. Its protein is CASSLSWAFGGGYEQFF.

This clonotype has at least ten counts. The chain has TRBV4-3 and TRBJ2-6; D remains ambiguous. The length of the CDR3 is 14 residues. Per the germline V gene, CDR1 is LGHNA and CDR2 is YSLEER. V was pared by 1 base and J by 3 bases, with 4 bases between. The CDR3 loop is CASSQVLGANVLTF. CDR3 in DNA: TGCGCCAGCAGCCAAGTTCTTGGGGCCAACGTCCTGACTTTC.

This clonotype came up a few times. The J gene is TRBJ1-1, the V gene TRBV5-1; tentatively, D is TRBD1 (6 bases). Germline CDR1 is SGHRS and CDR2 is YFSETQ. The V and J ends lost 0 bases and 7 bases respectively, with 10 bases between them. There are 13 residues in the CDR3. CDR3 nucleotides: TGCGCCAGCAGCTTGGGGACAGTCATTGAAGCTTTCTTT. Amino acid sequence: CASSLGTVIEAFF.

This clonotype was seen repeatedly, ten times or more. This chain joins TRBV6-4 and TRBJ1-1; TRBD1 matches 7 bases. The J segment lost 5 bases and the V segment lost 7 bases, leaving 10 bases of the junction unmatched. The CDR3 covers 14 residues. Germline V CDR1 and CDR2: MRHNA, SNTAGT. This chain's CDR3 is CASTGGGEGTEAFF. The CDR3 bases are TGTGCCAGCACAGGAGGGGGCGAGGGTACTGAAGCTTTCTTT.

This clonotype was picked up a small number of times. The chain employs TRBV2 and TRBJ2-7; no clear D gene. The CDR3 length is 13 residues. Germline CDR1 SNHLY, CDR2 FYNNEI. V was pared by 3 bases and J by 0 bases, with 6 bases between. This chain's CDR3 is CASSEPNSYEQYF. The CDR3 DNA is TGTGCCAGCAGTGAGCCAAACTCCTACGAGCAGTACTTC.

There are a few counts of this clonotype. The chain couples TRBV4-1 to TRBJ2-7; TRBD2 is a possible D gene (6 bases). CDR1 is MGHRA and CDR2 is YSYEKL in the germline V gene. This CDR3 has 17 residues. Trimming removed 0 bases at V and 2 bases at J, with 17 bases between. In DNA form, the CDR3 reads TGCGCCAGCAGCCAAGATGGGCGCGGGACCCCCCCCTACGAGCAGTACTTC. It translates to CASSQDGRGTPPYEQYF.

The chain carries TRBV6-2 or TRBV6-3 and TRBJ2-7, with D perhaps TRBD2 (6 bases). The CDR3 has 16 residues. From germline, CDR1 is MNHEY and CDR2 SVGEGT. The V gene lost 6 bases and the J gene lost 1 base, with 19 bases spanning the gap. The CDR3 DNA reads TGTGCCAGCAGGACCGAGACGGGCGGGGATTCCTACGAGCAGTACGTC. It yields the protein CASRTETGGDSYEQYV.

The rearrangement joins TRBV27 to TRBJ2-7; 10 bases line up with TRBD1. This CDR3 has 17 residues. Germline lookup yields CDR1 MNHEY and CDR2 SMNVEV (reference sequence). With 8 bases clipped from V and 3 bases from J, the junction kept 16 bases outside the gene matches. The chain's CDR3 is CASRPGQGRTPLYEQYV. The CDR3 DNA is TGTGCCAGCCGCCCGGGACAGGGGAGGACCCCTCTCTACGAGCAGTACGTC.

This clonotype turned up a few times. The chain joins TRBV19 to TRBJ1-1, with D possibly matching TRBD1 (5 bases). Germline-derived CDR1 and CDR2 are LNHDA and SQIVND (reference sequence). Trimming shortened V by 6 bases and J by 5 bases, and 13 bases separated the two germline ends. The CDR3 loop spans 13 amino acids. CDR3 amino acids: CASRVPGGTEAFF. For the CDR3, the DNA is TGTGCCAGTAGGGTACCCGGGGGAACTGAAGCTTTCTTT. Full variable domain (outside the CDR3, taken from reference TRBV19 and TRBJ1-1): DGGITQSPKYLFRKEGQNVTLSCEQNLNHDAMYWYRQDPGQGLRLIYYSQIVNDFQKGDIAEGYSVSREKKESFPLTVTSAQKNPTAFYLCASRVPGGTEAFFGQGTRLTVV.

This clonotype came up many times. V usage is TRBV6-1 and J usage is TRBJ2-1, with TRBD2 matching over 7 bases. CDR1 is MNHNS, CDR2 SASEGT, per germline. The CDR3 contains 15 residues. Trimming removed 3 bases from V and 3 bases from J; junction bases left unmatched: 5. As DNA, the CDR3 is TGTGCCAGCAGTGACGGGGCGGGGGACTACAATGAGCAGTTCTTC. It encodes CASSDGAGDYNEQFF.

A note on this clonotype: A read error may account for a junction end that differs from germline. This chain links TRBV20-1 with TRBJ2-4, with TRBD1 identical over 7 bases. The CDR3 is made up of 16 amino acids. CDR1 is DFQATT, CDR2 SNEGSKA, per germline (reference sequence). For the CDR3, the DNA is TGCAGTGCTAGAGATGGCCTAGGGACAGCCAAAAACATTGAGTACTTC. The encoded protein is CSARDGLGTAKNIEYF.

There are a few counts of this clonotype. The rearrangement joins TRBV5-1 to TRBJ2-2, with D hard to call. V was shortened by 4 bases and J by 6 bases, with 10 bases between the two germline ends. There are 13 residues in the CDR3. Germline CDR1 SGHRS, CDR2 YFSETQ. CDR3: CASSLTRAGELFF. CDR3 bases: TGCGCCAGCAGCCTGACGCGCGCCGGGGAGCTGTTTTTT.

About this clonotype: With a much larger clone just one base away, this may be a read error. This chain uses TRBV10-1 with TRBJ1-1, with 7 bases that match TRBD1. There are 14 residues in the CDR3. With 4 bases clipped from V and 6 bases from J, the junction kept 8 bases outside the gene matches. Germline assignment: CDR1 WNHNN and CDR2 SYGVQD (reference sequence). As DNA, the CDR3 is TGCGCCAGCAGTGGGTCGACAGGGAGCCCTGAAGCTTTCTTT. Its translation: CASSGSTGSPEAFF.

This clonotype was seen at least ten times. The chain recombines TRBV20-1 with TRBJ2-2, with D uncertain. Germline V CDR1 and CDR2: DFQATT, SNEGSKA (reference sequence). V dropped 1 base and J dropped 0 bases, with 6 bases sitting between them. This CDR3 is built from 14 residues. CDR3 residues: CSARGPSNTGELFF. The CDR3 DNA reads TGCAGTGCTAGAGGGCCTTCGAACACCGGGGAGCTGTTTTTT.

For this clonotype: One junction end does not reproduce the germline sequence, and a read error may be involved. This chain uses TRBV7-2 with TRBJ2-3; TRBD1 agrees at 7 bases. The CDR3 has 15 residues. Germline CDR1 SGHTA, CDR2 FQGNSA. The CDR3 nucleotides are TGTGCCAGCAGGTATACAGGGGTTCGCACCGATACGCAGTATTTT. Translated, it gives CASRYTGVRTDTQYF.